This T cell receptor beta chain was profiled in a study of Graves' ophthalmopathy and Graves' hyperthyroidism. Amplification targeted the TCR beta CDR3 regions, with RNA transcripts as the source material. HTBI-primed RT-PCR formed the first round, and a multiplex PCR formed the second. TCRdb reprocessed the multiplex PCR reads with MiXCR, giving one entry per CDR3 protein. Of roughly 410,000 distinct CDR3 sequences in the sample, over 15% were seen once. CDR1 is DFQATT, CDR2 SNEGSKA, per germline (reference sequence). V was pared by 6 bases and J by 5 bases, with 7 bases of the junction left unmatched. This CDR3 spans 13 amino acids.

The chain links TRBV20-1 to TRBJ2-7, with 10 bases lining up with TRBD2. Sequenced input: peripheral blood. The TCR was taken from a woman between 18 and 30 years old with stable Graves' hyperthyroidism. For the CDR3, the DNA is TGCAGTGCCCGTCAGCGGGGGGGCAACGAGCAGTACTTC. Amino acids: CSARQRGGNEQYF.